This T cell receptor (beta chain) is from a study of T cell responses to AZD1222 COVID-19 vaccine. Clones were read by immunoSEQ multiplex PCR, and TCRdb kept only the in-frame ones, dropping some. The sample shows under 150,000 clones, 85% to 90% of them seen only once. Study-wide findings and caveats: Unmutated regions of variants are reportedly targeted by nearly half of spike-specific TCRs. Repertoire sampling occurred only after the peak T cell response. Distributed over spike, vaccine-associated CD4 TCRs predominated at 160-218 and 743-854. Spike-specific TCR repertoires showed rising breadth and depth after two AZD1222 doses.

Worth noting for this clone: Its antigen is unknown.

This CDR3 has 15 amino acids. Germline V CDR1 and CDR2: SEHNR, FQNEAQ (reference sequence). With 4 bases removed from V and 0 bases from J, the gap between germline ends came to 12 bases. This chain links TRBV7-9 with TRBJ1-1, with D tentatively TRBD1 (6 bases). The sequences come from peripheral blood, collected on day 0 of AZD1222 vaccination. This TCR came from an adult in good health. Here the CDR3 reads CASSSDRIMNTEAFF. DNA for the CDR3: TGTGCCAGCAGCTCCGACAGGATCATGAACACTGAAGCTTTCTTT.